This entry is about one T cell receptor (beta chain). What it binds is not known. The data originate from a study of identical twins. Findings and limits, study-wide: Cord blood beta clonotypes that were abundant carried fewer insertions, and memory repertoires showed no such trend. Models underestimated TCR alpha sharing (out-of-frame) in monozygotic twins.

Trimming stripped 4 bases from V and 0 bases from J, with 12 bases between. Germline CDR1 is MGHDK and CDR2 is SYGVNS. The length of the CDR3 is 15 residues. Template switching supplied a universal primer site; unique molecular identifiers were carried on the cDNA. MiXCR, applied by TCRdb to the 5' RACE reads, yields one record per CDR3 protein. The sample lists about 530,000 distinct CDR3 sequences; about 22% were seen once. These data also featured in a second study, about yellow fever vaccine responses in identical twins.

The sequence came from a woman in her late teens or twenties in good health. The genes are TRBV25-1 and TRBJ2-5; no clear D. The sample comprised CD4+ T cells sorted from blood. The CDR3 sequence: CASSGTETHQETQYF. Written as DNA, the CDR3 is TGTGCCAGCAGTGGGACGGAAACTCACCAAGAGACCCAGTACTTC.